The table lists the clone carrying this T cell receptor (beta chain) with many counts. Its antigen is unknown. It was considered stable Graves' hyperthyroidism when ophthalmopathy did not progress within 18 months. The CDR3 is 19 residues long. Germline CDR1 LGHNA, CDR2 YNFKEQ. V lost 0 bases and J lost 8, with 26 bases in between. Template material for amplifying TCR beta CDR3 regions consisted of RNA transcripts. Researchers ran a first-round RT-PCR on the TCR CDR3 using the HTBI primer set. TCRdb re-called the multiplex PCR reads through MiXCR, storing one row per CDR3 protein. This repertoire shows approximately 420,000 distinct CDR3 sequences, approximately 15% found once; its top ten account for 30% to 35%. This sample stems from a study of T cells in Graves' hyperthyroidism and ophthalmopathy. Study observations and caveats: It was a median 6.5 months before onset that the model predicted ophthalmopathy. Expanded thyroid clonotypes (above 0.001) were mostly also found in blood.

Sequencing was performed on blood. The chain is built from TRBV4-2 and TRBJ2-1; perhaps TRBD1 as D (8 bases). This clonotype originated in a woman aged 25 to 39 with Graves' hyperthyroidism. CDR3 in amino acids: CASSQDQGAGLGSSYEQFF. The CDR3 DNA reads TGTGCCAGCAGCCAAGATCAGGGGGCCGGACTAGGTTCGTCCTATGAGCAGTTCTTC.